This TCR beta chain was identified during a study of blood T cell repertoires in COVID-19. With regard to this clone: The junction differs from germline at one of its ends, possibly a read error.

Clones were read by immunoSEQ multiplex PCR, and TCRdb kept only the in-frame ones, dropping some. The sample includes about 200,000 clones, 70% to 90% of them seen just once. CDR1 is SEHNR and CDR2 is FQNEAQ in the germline V gene (reference sequence). The CDR3 is made up of 15 amino acids. The receptor's source is a woman aged 80 or older with acute or convalescent COVID-19. The chain joins TRBV7-9 to TRBJ2-1; D is ambiguous. The sequenced sample consisted of peripheral blood. CDR3 bases: TGTGCCAGCACCTTATCCGCGGCTGATTACAATGAGCAGTTCTTC. Residues: CASTLSAADYNEQFF.